The 18 T cell receptor beta chains below come from one sample, sequenced in a study of blood T cell repertoires in COVID-19. Assay used: immunoSEQ multiplex PCR; TCRdb lists only in-frame clones, some missing. The sample holds 140,000 to 150,000 clones, 75% to 90% seen once. Sequenced: peripheral blood. These receptors were taken from a man between 65 and 85 years old who had recovered from COVID-19.

This clone occurred a few times. This chain joins TRBV3-1 (or the pseudogene TRBV3-2) and TRBJ1-1; the D gene is possibly TRBD1 (5 bases). This CDR3 is 11 amino acids long. Trimming removed 2 bases at V and 7 bases at J, with 5 bases between. Germline V gives CDR1 LGHDT, CDR2 YNNKEL (reference sequence). This chain's CDR3 is CASSQQGEAFF. CDR3 coding DNA: TGTGCCAGCAGCCAACAGGGTGAAGCTTTCTTT.

This chain joins TRBV6-6 and TRBJ2-6, with D tentatively TRBD2 (5 bases). The germline CDR1 and CDR2 sequences are MNHNY and SVGAGI (reference sequence). The V and J ends lost 6 bases and 1 base respectively, with 7 bases between them. The CDR3 consists of 14 residues. The CDR3 DNA reads as TGTGCCAGCAGGAGGGCATCTGGGGCCAACGTCCTGACTTTC. Its protein product is CASRRASGANVLTF.

The chain combines TRBV7-6 with TRBJ2-7, with TRBD2 matching 10 bases. This CDR3 is built from 17 residues. In germline, CDR1 is SGHVS, CDR2 FNYEAQ. Trimming removed 5 bases from V and 7 bases from J; junction bases left unmatched: 17. DNA of the CDR3: TGTGCCAGCAGCAAAGGACTAGCGGAGGGGGGGTCGGAAGAGCAGTACTTC. It encodes CASSKGLAEGGSEEQYF.

The rearrangement links TRBV7-9 to TRBJ1-3; D gene uncertain. The CDR3 has 18 residues. Trimming removed 3 bases from V and 0 bases from J, with 18 bases in between. Germline CDR1 and CDR2: SEHNR and FQNEAQ (reference sequence). CDR3 nucleotides: TGTGCCAGCAGCTTGGCGGATTTAACATTCTTCTCTGGAAACACCATATATTTT. It specifies CASSLADLTFFSGNTIYF.

This clone came up many times. This chain joins TRBV2 and TRBJ2-5, with 12 bases lining up with TRBD2. CDR1 and CDR2 from the germline V gene are SNHLY and FYNNEI. CDR3 length: 18 amino acids. V shed 1 base and J 4 bases; nucleotides not matched to a gene: 10. As DNA, the CDR3 is TGTGCCAGCAGTGAAGGACTAGCGGGAGTTTTTTGGGGAGAGACCCAGTACTTC. The encoded protein is CASSEGLAGVFWGETQYF.

This clone was counted between two and nine times. This sequence joins TRBV25-1 and TRBJ1-1, with TRBD1 identical over 9 bases. This CDR3 has 14 amino acids. Germline V gives CDR1 MGHDK, CDR2 SYGVNS. J was trimmed by 11 bases and V by 1 base; bases with no gene match: 8. The CDR3 loop is CASSESPGQGGAFF. The CDR3 coding sequence is TGTGCCAGCAGTGAATCCCCGGGACAGGGTGGGGCTTTCTTT.

V usage is TRBV2 and J usage is TRBJ1-4; D is unclear. CDR1 and CDR2 from the germline V gene are SNHLY and FYNNEI. CDR3 size: 14 residues. The CDR3 sequence is CAIGLEATNEKLFF. The CDR3 coding sequence is TGTGCAATCGGATTGGAGGCAACTAATGAAAAACTGTTTTTT.

This sequence joins TRBV10-3 and TRBJ2-1; a possible D gene is TRBD1 (7 bases). Germline values: CDR1 ENHRY, CDR2 SYGVKD. Trimming took 8 bases from V and 8 from J, leaving 16 bases between them. CDR3 length: 13 residues. The DNA of the CDR3 is TGTGCCATCGGGGGGACAGTTTTATATGAGCAGTTCTTC. Translation: CAIGGTVLYEQFF.

The chain has TRBV6-2 or TRBV6-3 and TRBJ1-1, with D possibly TRBD1 on 5 matching bases. V lost 4 bases and J lost 8, with 20 bases in between. Germline V gene lookup returns CDR1 MNHEY and CDR2 SVGEGT. This CDR3 has 15 amino acids. The CDR3 nucleotides are TGTGCCAGCAGTTCCCCCCATAGGGGCCGGGGGGAAGCTTTCTTT. Its translation is CASSSPHRGRGEAFF.

This clone came up once. The genes are TRBV4-1 and TRBJ2-5; 7 bases line up with TRBD2. The germline CDR1 and CDR2 sequences are MGHRA and YSYEKL. Trimming at V came to 0 bases and at J to 5 bases, leaving 3 bases not matched to a gene. The CDR3 is 14 residues long. Written as DNA, the CDR3 is TGCGCCAGCAGCCAAGATCCAGCGGGGGAGACCCAGTACTTC. As protein: CASSQDPAGETQYF.

The CDR3 nucleotides read TGTGCCAGCAGTTCTTCACTAGCGGGAGGGCCGGGTGAGCAGTTCTTC. This encodes CASSSSLAGGPGEQFF. The chain employs TRBV27 and TRBJ2-1; 13 bases map to TRBD2. The CDR3 is 16 residues long. Unmatched junction bases numbered 9, after V lost 4 bases and J lost 9 bases. Germline V lookup: CDR1 MNHEY, CDR2 SMNVEV (reference sequence).

The chain employs TRBV5-1 and TRBJ1-1; 7 positions match TRBD1. The length of the CDR3 is 15 residues. Trimming removed 4 bases from V and 0 bases from J; junction bases left unmatched: 6. Germline CDR1 reads SGHRS; CDR2 reads YFSETQ. CDR3 protein: CASSPTGFMNTEAFF. In nucleotides, the CDR3 is TGCGCCAGCAGCCCGACAGGGTTTATGAACACTGAAGCTTTCTTT. Using reference TRBV5-1 and TRBJ1-1 for the parts outside the CDR3, the full variable domain is KAGVTQTPRYLIKTRGQQVTLSCSPISGHRSVSWYQQTPGQGLQFLFEYFSETQRNKGNFPGRFSGRQFSNSRSEMNVSTLELGDSALYLCASSPTGFMNTEAFFGQGTRLTVV.

The J gene is TRBJ2-2, the V gene TRBV7-8; weak D call: TRBD2 (6 bases). V gave up 8 bases and J gave up 0 bases, with 19 bases separating them. This CDR3 is 17 amino acids long. Germline CDR1 is SGHVS and CDR2 is FQNEAQ. The CDR3 here is CASLPGLRFANTGELFF. The CDR3 DNA reads as TGTGCCAGCTTGCCGGGACTGCGATTCGCGAACACCGGGGAGCTGTTTTTT.

This clone occurred once. One end of the junction is discordant with germline, which a read error may explain. The rearrangement uses TRBV29-1 and TRBJ2-7; D is ambiguous. Germline CDR1 is SQVTM and CDR2 is ANQGSEA. The CDR3 loop spans 12 amino acids. The CDR3 sequence is CSAETASYEQYF. CDR3 nucleotide sequence: TGCAGCGCTGAAACAGCCTCCTACGAGCAGTACTTC.

The rearrangement joins TRBV5-1 to TRBJ2-3; 12 bases match TRBD2. From germline, CDR1 is SGHRS and CDR2 YFSETQ. The V segment lost 4 bases and the J segment 2 bases; nucleotides outside the gene matches: 17. The CDR3 is 20 residues long. The CDR3 sequence: CASSRGGVLAGGRTTDTQYF. In nucleotides, the CDR3 is TGCGCCAGCAGCCGTGGAGGGGTTCTAGCGGGAGGGCGTACCACAGATACGCAGTATTTT.

V and J are TRBV3-1 (or the pseudogene TRBV3-2) and TRBJ1-6, with a possible D match to TRBD1 (5 bases). Germline values: CDR1 LGHDT, CDR2 YNNKEL (reference sequence). This CDR3 has 18 amino acids. Trimming left V 1 base short and J 3 bases short, with 16 bases between. CDR3 bases: TGTGCCAGCAGCCAAGGGTTGACAGAAGGGAACTATAATTCACCCCTCCACTTT. This translates into CASSQGLTEGNYNSPLHF.

The chain combines TRBV7-9 with TRBJ2-1; 9 nucleotides agree with TRBD2. This CDR3 region has 15 residues. The V segment lost 5 bases and the J segment 0 bases; nucleotides outside the gene matches: 2. Germline CDR1 reads SEHNR; CDR2 reads FQNEAQ (reference sequence). Here the CDR3 DNA reads TGTGCCAGCAGCGAGCGGGAGGCCTCCTACAATGAGCAGTTCTTC. It is translated as CASSEREASYNEQFF.

The chain has TRBV12-3 or TRBV12-4 and TRBJ2-1; tentatively, D is TRBD1 (5 bases). V lost 7 bases and J lost 7, with 14 bases in between. The CDR3 totals 13 residues. The CDR3 DNA sequence: TGTGCCAGCACCCCAAGTAGGGGTAATGAGCAGTTCTTC. Amino acid sequence: CASTPSRGNEQFF.